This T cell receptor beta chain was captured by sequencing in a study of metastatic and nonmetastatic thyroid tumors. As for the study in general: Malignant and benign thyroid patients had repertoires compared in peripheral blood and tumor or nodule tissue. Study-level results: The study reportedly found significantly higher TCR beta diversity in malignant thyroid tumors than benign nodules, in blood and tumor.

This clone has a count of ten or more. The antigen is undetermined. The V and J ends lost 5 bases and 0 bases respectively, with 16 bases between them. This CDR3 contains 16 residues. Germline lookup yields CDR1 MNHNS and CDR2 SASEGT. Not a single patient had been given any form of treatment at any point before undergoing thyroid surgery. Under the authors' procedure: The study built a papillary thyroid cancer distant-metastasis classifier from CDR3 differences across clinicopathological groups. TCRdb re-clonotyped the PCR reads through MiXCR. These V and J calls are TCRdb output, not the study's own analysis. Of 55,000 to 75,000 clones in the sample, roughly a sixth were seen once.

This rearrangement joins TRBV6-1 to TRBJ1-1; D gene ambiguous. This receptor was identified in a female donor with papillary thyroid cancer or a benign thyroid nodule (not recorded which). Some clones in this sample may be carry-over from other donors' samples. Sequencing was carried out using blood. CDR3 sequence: CASSSRRSAMNTEAFF. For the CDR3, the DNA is TGTGCCAGCAGTTCCAGGAGGAGCGCCATGAACACTGAAGCTTTCTTT.